This is a list of T cell receptor beta chains from one sample in a study of shared clonotypes between healthy human individuals. Profiled with immunoSEQ multiplex PCR; TCRdb holds only in-frame clones, not every one. The sample has roughly 2.4 million clones, 90% to 96% seen once; the top ten hold roughly 0.13%. Material: naive CD4+ T cells sorted from blood. Every receptor here comes from a young man in good health. Each CDR3 is given with its conserved first and last residue. Each record gives: clone size, V gene, J gene, D gene, CDR3 protein, CDR3 DNA. The D gene is left open where the match is weak. A clone size is listed for some rows: how often the clone was seen (once, few, many), or a class if it is expanded.

clone size: .; V gene: TRBV7-2; J gene: TRBJ2-7; D gene: .; CDR3 protein: CASSLYYEQYF; CDR3 DNA: TGTGCCAGCAGCTTATACTACGAGCAGTACTTC
clone size: .; V gene: TRBV4-3; J gene: TRBJ1-5; D gene: .; CDR3 protein: CASSQDRLSGGHQPQHF; CDR3 DNA: TGCGCCAGCAGCCAAGACCGGCTGTCAGGCGGTCATCAGCCCCAGCATTTT
clone size: .; V gene: TRBV5-1; J gene: TRBJ2-3; D gene: TRBD2; CDR3 protein: CASSSASGLGTDTQYF; CDR3 DNA: TGCGCCAGCAGCAGCGCATCGGGACTAGGCACAGATACGCAGTATTTT
clone size: .; V gene: TRBV5-6; J gene: TRBJ2-5; D gene: .; CDR3 protein: CASSLPTSGNLRGTQYF; CDR3 DNA: TGTGCCAGCAGCTTGCCGACATCGGGGAACCTTCGGGGGACCCAGTACTTC
clone size: .; V gene: TRBV6-1; J gene: TRBJ2-1; D gene: TRBD1; CDR3 protein: CASSGQGGNEQFF; CDR3 DNA: TGTGCCAGCTCGGGACAGGGTGGCAATGAGCAGTTCTTC
clone size: once; V gene: TRBV5-6; J gene: TRBJ2-2; D gene: .; CDR3 protein: CASSLQGRTGELFF; CDR3 DNA: TGTGCCAGCAGCTTACAGGGGAGGACCGGGGAGCTGTTTTTT
clone size: .; V gene: TRBV29-1; J gene: TRBJ1-2; D gene: .; CDR3 protein: CSVESRGSYGYTF; CDR3 DNA: TGCAGCGTTGAAAGCAGGGGAAGCTATGGCTACACCTTC
clone size: .; V gene: TRBV30; J gene: TRBJ1-6; D gene: .; CDR3 protein: CAWKPVGNSPLHF; CDR3 DNA: TGTGCCTGGAAACCCGTCGGGAATTCACCCCTCCACTTT
clone size: .; V gene: TRBV4-1; J gene: TRBJ1-2; D gene: .; CDR3 protein: CASSQMRVGNYGYTF; CDR3 DNA: TGCGCCAGCAGCCAAATGAGGGTAGGCAACTATGGCTACACCTTC
clone size: .; V gene: TRBV6-5; J gene: TRBJ2-5; D gene: .; CDR3 protein: CASRQGYRETQYF; CDR3 DNA: TGTGCCAGCAGACAGGGCTATCGGGAGACCCAGTACTTC
clone size: .; V gene: TRBV10-1; J gene: TRBJ2-5; D gene: .; CDR3 protein: CAITGAQETQYF; CDR3 DNA: TGCGCCATAACCGGGGCACAAGAGACCCAGTACTTC
clone size: .; V gene: TRBV7-9; J gene: TRBJ2-3; D gene: .; CDR3 protein: CASSLPGAGDTQYF; CDR3 DNA: TGTGCCAGCAGCTTACCGGGAGCCGGAGATACGCAGTATTTT
clone size: .; V gene: TRBV10-1; J gene: TRBJ1-1; D gene: .; CDR3 protein: CASSESGGGKAFF; CDR3 DNA: TGCGCCAGCAGTGAGTCCGGGGGAGGGAAAGCTTTCTTT
clone size: .; V gene: TRBV10-2; J gene: TRBJ2-7; D gene: TRBD1; CDR3 protein: CASARKGQGLYEQYF; CDR3 DNA: TGCGCCAGCGCTAGAAAGGGACAGGGACTCTACGAGCAGTACTTC
clone size: .; V gene: TRBV10-3; J gene: TRBJ2-2; D gene: .; CDR3 protein: CAISESSGQGGELFF; CDR3 DNA: TGTGCCATCAGTGAGTCGTCAGGGCAAGGCGGGGAGCTGTTTTTT
clone size: .; V gene: TRBV9; J gene: TRBJ1-4; D gene: .; CDR3 protein: CASSVGSAKVIGEKLFF; CDR3 DNA: TGTGCCAGCAGCGTAGGATCTGCTAAGGTTATAGGGGAAAAACTGTTTTTT
clone size: .; V gene: TRBV5-1; J gene: TRBJ2-5; D gene: .; CDR3 protein: CASSSGGPGTAKETQYF; CDR3 DNA: TGCGCCAGCAGCTCCGGGGGGCCCGGGACAGCCAAAGAGACCCAGTACTTC
clone size: .; V gene: TRBV27; J gene: TRBJ2-7; D gene: .; CDR3 protein: CASSFYEHYEQYF; CDR3 DNA: TGTGCCAGCAGTTTCTATGAACACTACGAGCAGTACTTC
clone size: .; V gene: TRBV30; J gene: TRBJ2-6; D gene: .; CDR3 protein: CAWSSGSSGANVLTF; CDR3 DNA: TGTGCCTGGAGTAGCGGAAGCTCTGGGGCCAACGTCCTGACTTTC
clone size: .; V gene: TRBV28; J gene: TRBJ1-5; D gene: .; CDR3 protein: CASRDVRDGQPQHF; CDR3 DNA: TGTGCCAGCAGAGACGTCAGGGATGGCCAGCCCCAGCATTTT
clone size: .; V gene: TRBV5-8; J gene: TRBJ1-2; D gene: TRBD1; CDR3 protein: CASSLGQGAFGYTF; CDR3 DNA: TGTGCCAGCAGCTTGGGACAGGGGGCATTTGGCTACACCTTC
clone size: .; V gene: TRBV19; J gene: TRBJ2-3; D gene: .; CDR3 protein: CASSIAAVASTDTQYF; CDR3 DNA: TGTGCCAGTAGTATAGCGGCGGTTGCTAGCACAGATACGCAGTATTTT
clone size: .; V gene: TRBV5-4; J gene: TRBJ2-6; D gene: TRBD1; CDR3 protein: CASGSGTGFSGANVLTF; CDR3 DNA: TGTGCCAGCGGCTCCGGGACAGGGTTCTCTGGGGCCAACGTCCTGACTTTC
clone size: .; V gene: TRBV28; J gene: TRBJ1-2; D gene: .; CDR3 protein: CASRGVEDYGYTF; CDR3 DNA: TGTGCCAGCCGTGGGGTGGAGGACTATGGCTACACCTTC
clone size: .; V gene: TRBV6-5; J gene: TRBJ2-5; D gene: .; CDR3 protein: CASSYGYPGKETQYF; CDR3 DNA: TGTGCCAGCAGTTACGGGTATCCGGGAAAAGAGACCCAGTACTTC
clone size: .; V gene: TRBV27; J gene: TRBJ1-6; D gene: .; CDR3 protein: CASRASSDSPLHF; CDR3 DNA: TGTGCCAGCAGAGCCTCATCCGATTCACCCCTCCACTTT
clone size: .; V gene: TRBV6-5; J gene: TRBJ1-3; D gene: .; CDR3 protein: CASSYSFLISGNTIYF; CDR3 DNA: TGTGCCAGCAGTTACTCTTTCTTGATCTCTGGAAACACCATATATTTT
clone size: .; V gene: TRBV27; J gene: TRBJ1-1; D gene: .; CDR3 protein: CASGSTEAFF; CDR3 DNA: TGTGCCAGCGGAAGCACTGAAGCTTTCTTT
clone size: .; V gene: TRBV10-3; J gene: TRBJ2-3; D gene: TRBD1; CDR3 protein: CAISWTGGDTQYF; CDR3 DNA: TGTGCCATCAGTTGGACAGGGGGAGATACGCAGTATTTT
clone size: .; V gene: TRBV30; J gene: TRBJ1-3; D gene: .; CDR3 protein: CAWSDGTATLVYF; CDR3 DNA: TGTGCCTGGAGTGACGGGACCGCCACTTTAGTATATTTT
clone size: .; V gene: TRBV6-5; J gene: TRBJ2-1; D gene: TRBD2; CDR3 protein: CASRLSRLANNEQFF; CDR3 DNA: TGTGCCAGCAGACTTTCGCGACTAGCAAACAATGAGCAGTTCTTC
clone size: once; V gene: TRBV11-2; J gene: TRBJ1-2; D gene: .; CDR3 protein: CASSPQGAYGYTF; CDR3 DNA: TGTGCCAGCAGCCCTCAGGGAGCCTATGGCTACACCTTC
clone size: few; V gene: TRBV6-1; J gene: TRBJ2-7; D gene: TRBD2; CDR3 protein: CATSGVAGGSYEQYF; CDR3 DNA: TGTGCCACCTCCGGGGTAGCGGGAGGCTCCTACGAGCAGTACTTC
clone size: .; V gene: TRBV5-5; J gene: TRBJ1-5; D gene: .; CDR3 protein: CASSLEFADNQPQHF; CDR3 DNA: TGTGCCAGCAGCTTGGAGTTCGCAGACAATCAGCCCCAGCATTTT
clone size: .; V gene: TRBV30; J gene: TRBJ1-3; D gene: TRBD1; CDR3 protein: CAWLRTGGSGNTIYF; CDR3 DNA: TGTGCCTGGCTACGGACAGGGGGCTCTGGAAACACCATATATTTT
clone size: .; V gene: TRBV2; J gene: TRBJ1-6; D gene: TRBD1; CDR3 protein: CASSENLGLGQGYRDNSPLHF; CDR3 DNA: TGTGCCAGCAGTGAAAATCTTGGACTGGGACAGGGTTATAGGGATAATTCACCCCTCCACTTT
clone size: .; V gene: TRBV9; J gene: TRBJ2-3; D gene: .; CDR3 protein: CASSVGVSWRTDTQYF; CDR3 DNA: TGTGCCAGCAGCGTAGGAGTCTCCTGGAGAACAGATACGCAGTATTTT